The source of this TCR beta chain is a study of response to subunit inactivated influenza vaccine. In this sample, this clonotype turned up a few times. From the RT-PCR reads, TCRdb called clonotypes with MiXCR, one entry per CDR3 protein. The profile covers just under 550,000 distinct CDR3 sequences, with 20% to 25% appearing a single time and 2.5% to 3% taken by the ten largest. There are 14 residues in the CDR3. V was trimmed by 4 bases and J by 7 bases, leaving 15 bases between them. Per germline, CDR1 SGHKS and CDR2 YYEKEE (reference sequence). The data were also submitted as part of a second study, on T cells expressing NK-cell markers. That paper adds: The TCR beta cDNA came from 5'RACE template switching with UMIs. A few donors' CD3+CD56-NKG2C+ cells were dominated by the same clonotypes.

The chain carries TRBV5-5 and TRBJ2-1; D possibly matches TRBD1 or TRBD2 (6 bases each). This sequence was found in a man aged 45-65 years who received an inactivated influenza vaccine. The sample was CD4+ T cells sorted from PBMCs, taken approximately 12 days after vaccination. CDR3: CASSVLGGSNEQFF. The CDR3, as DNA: TGTGCCAGCAGCGTACTGGGGGGCTCGAATGAGCAGTTCTTC.